The present T cell receptor (beta chain) was sequenced within a study of blood T cell repertoires in COVID-19. Participant ages covered roughly 18 to 89 years across about 22 US areas. Cohort placement rested on clinical history that participants reported themselves. The trim removed 5 bases at V and 7 bases at J, leaving 10 bases unmatched. The CDR3 runs to 14 residues. Germline loops: CDR1 LNHNV, CDR2 YYDKDF (reference sequence). As processed by the authors: It was from reference gene primer amplification that nucleated cell counts were estimated. The table came from immunoSEQ multiplex PCR; TCRdb's copy has only in-frame clones and leaves some out. V, J and clone size were drawn from that table, and D and trimming were deduced from the DNA. The table records 400,000 or so clones, approximately 85% of them present only once.

The sample was PBMCs or T cells enriched from blood (not recorded which). The chain joins TRBV15 to TRBJ2-7, with TRBD2 matching over 8 bases. This receptor was identified in a woman aged 40 to 50 with acute COVID-19. The chain's CDR3 is CATSFPGLAGEQYF. In DNA form, the CDR3 reads TGTGCCACCAGCTTTCCCGGACTAGCTGGTGAGCAGTACTTC.